These 5 T cell receptor beta chains were all obtained from the same sample, sequenced in a study of blood T cell repertoires in COVID-19. Clones were sequenced by immunoSEQ multiplex PCR, and TCRdb holds only the in-frame ones, with some missing. The sample carries approximately 300,000 clones, about 89% recorded once. Input material: PBMCs or T cells enriched from blood (not recorded which). These receptors all come from a woman in her twenties or thirties who had recovered from COVID-19.

The gene calls are TRBV9 and TRBJ1-4, with 10 bases that match TRBD1. Germline loops: CDR1 SGDLS, CDR2 YYNGEE. V was pared by 2 bases and J by 4 bases, with 5 bases of the junction left unmatched. The CDR3 totals 16 residues. The chain's CDR3 is CASSVETGGLNEKLFF. The CDR3 DNA sequence: TGTGCCAGCAGCGTTGAGACAGGGGGCCTTAATGAAAAACTGTTTTTT.

V and J are TRBV7-2 and TRBJ1-5; 12 bases fit TRBD1. The germline V gene encodes CDR1 SGHTA and CDR2 FQGNSA. Trimming cost V 5 bases and J 7 bases; bases outside gene matches: 12. CDR3 length: 17 residues. The CDR3 spells CASSISGTGGMGQPQHF. CDR3 sequence (DNA): TGTGCCAGCAGCATTTCCGGGACAGGGGGCATGGGACAGCCCCAGCATTTT.

About this clone: This sample includes further DNA sequences coding for the same CDR3. The chain couples TRBV5-1 to TRBJ2-5, with TRBD1 as a possible D gene (6 bases). Trimming cost V 2 bases and J 1 base, with 9 bases left between them. Germline V lookup: CDR1 SGHRS, CDR2 YFSETQ. This CDR3 has 14 residues. The CDR3 loop is CASSLQGAQETQYF. The CDR3 bases are TGCGCCAGCAGCTTACAGGGTGCCCAAGAGACCCAGTACTTC. The complete variable domain, with remaining parts taken from reference TRBV5-1 and TRBJ2-5, reads KAGVTQTPRYLIKTRGQQVTLSCSPISGHRSVSWYQQTPGQGLQFLFEYFSETQRNKGNFPGRFSGRQFSNSRSEMNVSTLELGDSALYLCASSLQGAQETQYFGPGTRLLVL.

V usage is TRBV21-1 and J usage is TRBJ1-1; the table calls TRBD1, which could not be checked here. TRBV21-1 is given as a pseudogene. The CDR3 is 19 residues long. In nucleotides, the CDR3 is TGTGCCAGCAGCAAATGTTTGTACGGGACAGATCCCCAGAACACTGAAGCTTTCTTT. Translation: CASSKCLYGTDPQNTEAFF.

This clone has just one count. This chain uses TRBV7-9 with TRBJ2-2; 10 nucleotides agree with TRBD1. V shed 6 bases and J 3 bases; nucleotides not matched to a gene: 4. This CDR3 spans 15 amino acids. Germline CDR1 is SEHNR and CDR2 is FQNEAQ (reference sequence). The CDR3 DNA reads as TGTGCCAGCAGAACAGGGACAGGGGACACCGGGGAGCTGTTTTTT. Translation: CASRTGTGDTGELFF.